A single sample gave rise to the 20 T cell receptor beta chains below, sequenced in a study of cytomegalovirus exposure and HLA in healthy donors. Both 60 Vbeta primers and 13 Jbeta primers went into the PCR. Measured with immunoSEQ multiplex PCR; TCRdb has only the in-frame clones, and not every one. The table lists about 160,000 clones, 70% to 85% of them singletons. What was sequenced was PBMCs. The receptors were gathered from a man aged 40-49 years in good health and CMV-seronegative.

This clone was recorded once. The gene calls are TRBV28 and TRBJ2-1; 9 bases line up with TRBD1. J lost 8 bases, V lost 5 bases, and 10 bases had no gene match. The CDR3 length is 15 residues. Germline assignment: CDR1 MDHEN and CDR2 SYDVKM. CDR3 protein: CASSPTDRGGHEQFF. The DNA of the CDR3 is TGTGCCAGCAGTCCCACGGACAGGGGAGGCCATGAGCAGTTCTTC. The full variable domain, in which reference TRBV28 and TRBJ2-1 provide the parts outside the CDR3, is DVKVTQSSRYLVKRTGEKVFLECVQDMDHENMFWYRQDPGLGLRLIYFSYDVKMKEKGDIPEGYSVSREKKERFSLILESASTNQTSMYLCASSPTDRGGHEQFFGPGTRLTVL.

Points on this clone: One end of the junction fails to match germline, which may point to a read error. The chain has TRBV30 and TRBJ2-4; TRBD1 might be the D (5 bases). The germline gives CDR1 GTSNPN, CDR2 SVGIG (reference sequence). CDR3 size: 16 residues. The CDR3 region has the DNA TGTGCCTGGAGTAGGGGCAGTTCAGGACCTAAAAACAGTCAGTACTTC. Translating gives CAWSRGSSGPKNSQYF.

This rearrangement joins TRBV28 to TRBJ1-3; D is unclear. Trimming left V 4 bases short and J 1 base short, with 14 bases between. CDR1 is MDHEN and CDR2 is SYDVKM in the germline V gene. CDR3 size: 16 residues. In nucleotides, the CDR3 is TGTGCCAGCAGTTCGCTAAACCCCGCTTCTGGAAACACCATATATTTT. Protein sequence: CASSSLNPASGNTIYF.

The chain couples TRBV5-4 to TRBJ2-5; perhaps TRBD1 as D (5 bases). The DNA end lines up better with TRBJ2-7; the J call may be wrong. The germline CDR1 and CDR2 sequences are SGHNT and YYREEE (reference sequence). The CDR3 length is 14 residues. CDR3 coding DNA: TGTGCCAGCAGCTTGGAGGCAGGGTCCCACGAGCAGTACTTC. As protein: CASSLEAGSHEQYF.

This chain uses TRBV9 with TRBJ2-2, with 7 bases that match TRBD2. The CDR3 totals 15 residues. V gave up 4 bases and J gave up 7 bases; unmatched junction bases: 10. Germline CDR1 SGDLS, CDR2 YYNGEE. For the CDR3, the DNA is TGTGCCAGCAGCTCGGTATCGGGAGGCGGCGGGGAGCTGTTTTTT. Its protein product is CASSSVSGGGGELFF.

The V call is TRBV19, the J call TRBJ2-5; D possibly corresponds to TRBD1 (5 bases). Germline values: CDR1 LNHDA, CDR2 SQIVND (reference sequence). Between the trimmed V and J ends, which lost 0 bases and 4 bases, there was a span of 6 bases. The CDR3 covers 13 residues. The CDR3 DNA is TGTGCCAGTAGTATAGACAGGGCAGAGACCCAGTACTTC. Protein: CASSIDRAETQYF.

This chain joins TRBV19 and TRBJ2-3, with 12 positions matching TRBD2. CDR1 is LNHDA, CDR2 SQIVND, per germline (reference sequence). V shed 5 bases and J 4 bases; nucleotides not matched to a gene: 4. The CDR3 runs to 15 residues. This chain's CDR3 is CASSVTSGRADTQYF. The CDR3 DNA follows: TGTGCCAGTAGTGTGACTAGCGGGAGAGCAGATACGCAGTATTTT.

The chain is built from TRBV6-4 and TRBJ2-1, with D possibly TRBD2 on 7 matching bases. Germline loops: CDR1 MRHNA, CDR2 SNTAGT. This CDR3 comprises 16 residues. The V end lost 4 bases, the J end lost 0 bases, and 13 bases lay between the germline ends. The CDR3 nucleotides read TGTGCCAGCAGTGGCCGGGGGGCTACCTCCTACAATGAGCAGTTCTTC. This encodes CASSGRGATSYNEQFF.

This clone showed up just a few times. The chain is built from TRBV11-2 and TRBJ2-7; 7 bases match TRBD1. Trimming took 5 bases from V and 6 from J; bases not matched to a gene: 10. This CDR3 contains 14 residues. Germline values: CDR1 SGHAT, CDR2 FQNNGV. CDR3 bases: TGTGCCAGCAGCCGGCCACAGGGGATCGGCGAGCAGTACTTC. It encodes CASSRPQGIGEQYF.

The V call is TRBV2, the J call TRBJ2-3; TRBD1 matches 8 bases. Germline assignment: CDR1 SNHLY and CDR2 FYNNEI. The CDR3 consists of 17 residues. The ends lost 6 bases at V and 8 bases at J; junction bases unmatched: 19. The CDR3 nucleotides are TGTGCCAGCAGCCAGCAGGGGGCAGGGGGAGGTAGAGGTACGCAGTATTTT. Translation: CASSQQGAGGGRGTQYF. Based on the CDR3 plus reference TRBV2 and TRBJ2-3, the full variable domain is EPEVTQTPSHQVTQMGQEVILRCVPISNHLYFYWYRQILGQKVEFLVSFYNNEISEKSEIFDDQFSVERPDGSNFTLKIRSTKLEDSAMYFCASSQQGAGGGRGTQYFGPGTRLTVL.

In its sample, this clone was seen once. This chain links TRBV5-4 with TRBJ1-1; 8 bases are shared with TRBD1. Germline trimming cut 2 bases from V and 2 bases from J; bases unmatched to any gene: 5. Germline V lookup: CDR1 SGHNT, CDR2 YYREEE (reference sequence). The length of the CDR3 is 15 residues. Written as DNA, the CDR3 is TGTGCCAGCAGCTTTCGGACAGGGACCAACACTGAAGCTTTCTTT. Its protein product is CASSFRTGTNTEAFF.

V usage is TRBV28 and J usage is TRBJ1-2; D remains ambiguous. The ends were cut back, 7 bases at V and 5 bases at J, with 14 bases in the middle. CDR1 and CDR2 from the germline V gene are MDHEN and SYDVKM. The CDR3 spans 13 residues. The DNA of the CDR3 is TGTGCCAGCACCGGGAGGGATAGGTATGGCTACACCTTC. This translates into CASTGRDRYGYTF.

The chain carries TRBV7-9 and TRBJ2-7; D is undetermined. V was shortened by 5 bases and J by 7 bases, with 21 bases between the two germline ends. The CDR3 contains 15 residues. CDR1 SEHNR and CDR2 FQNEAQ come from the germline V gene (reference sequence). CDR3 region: CASSPSSTPRSEQYF. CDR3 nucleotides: TGTGCCAGCAGCCCCTCTAGTACGCCTCGATCGGAGCAGTACTTC.

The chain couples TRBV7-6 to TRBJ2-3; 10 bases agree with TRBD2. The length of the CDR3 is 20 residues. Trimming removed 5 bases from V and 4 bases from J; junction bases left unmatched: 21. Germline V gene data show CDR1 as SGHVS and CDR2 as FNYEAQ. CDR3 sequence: CASSALWPIGSGRGSDTQYF. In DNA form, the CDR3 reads TGTGCCAGCAGCGCTCTTTGGCCTATAGGGAGCGGGAGGGGCTCAGATACGCAGTATTTT.

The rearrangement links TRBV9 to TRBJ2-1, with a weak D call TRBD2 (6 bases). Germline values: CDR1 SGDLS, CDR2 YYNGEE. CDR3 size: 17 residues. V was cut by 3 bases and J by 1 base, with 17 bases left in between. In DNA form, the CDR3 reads TGTGCCAGCAGCGAGACCCTTAGAGGAGGGTCCTACAATGAGCAGTTCTTC. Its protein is CASSETLRGGSYNEQFF.

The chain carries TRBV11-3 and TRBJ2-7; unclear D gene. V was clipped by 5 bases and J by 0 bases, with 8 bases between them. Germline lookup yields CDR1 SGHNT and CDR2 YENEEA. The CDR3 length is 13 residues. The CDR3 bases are TGTGCCAGCAGCGGCGACAACTCCTACGAGCAGTACTTC. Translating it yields CASSGDNSYEQYF.

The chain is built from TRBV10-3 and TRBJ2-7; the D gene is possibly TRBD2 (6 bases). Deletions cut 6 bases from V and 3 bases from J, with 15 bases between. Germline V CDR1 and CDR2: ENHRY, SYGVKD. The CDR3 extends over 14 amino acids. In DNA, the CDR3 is TGTGCCATCAGCTCTGGGGGGAGCCTCTACGAGCAGTACTTC. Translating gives CAISSGGSLYEQYF.

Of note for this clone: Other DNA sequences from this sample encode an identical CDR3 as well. CDR3 residues: CASSEGVSGRETQYF. CDR3 nucleotides: TGTGCCAGCAGTGAAGGTGTTAGCGGGAGGGAGACCCAGTACTTC. V usage is TRBV6-1 and J usage is TRBJ2-5, with 10 bases identical to TRBD2. The CDR3 totals 15 residues. V gave up 1 base and J gave up 5 bases; unmatched junction bases: 4. Per germline, CDR1 MNHNS and CDR2 SASEGT.

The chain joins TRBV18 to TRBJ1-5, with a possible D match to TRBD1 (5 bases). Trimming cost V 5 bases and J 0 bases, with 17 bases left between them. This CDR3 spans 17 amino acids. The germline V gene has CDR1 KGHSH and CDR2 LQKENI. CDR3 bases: TGTGCCAGCTCAAAAGCCAGGGTGTCTGATAGCAATCAGCCCCAGCATTTT. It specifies CASSKARVSDSNQPQHF.

This CDR3 is CASSWGQTTDTQYF. The DNA for the CDR3 is TGTGCCAGCAGTTGGGGACAGACCACAGATACGCAGTATTTT. The V gene is TRBV5-5, the J gene TRBJ2-3; 7 bases fit TRBD1. CDR1 SGHKS and CDR2 YYEKEE come from the germline V gene (reference sequence). The CDR3 totals 14 residues. J lost 2 bases, V lost 5 bases, and 5 bases had no gene match.